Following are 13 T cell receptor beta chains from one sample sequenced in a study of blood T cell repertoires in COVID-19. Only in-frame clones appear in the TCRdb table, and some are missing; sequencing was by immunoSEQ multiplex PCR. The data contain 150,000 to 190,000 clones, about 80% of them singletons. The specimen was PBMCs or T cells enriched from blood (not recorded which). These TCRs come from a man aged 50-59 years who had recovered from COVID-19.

CDR3 loop: CASSPPGGPQHF. In DNA, the CDR3 is TGTGCCAGCAGTCCGCCGGGGGGACCTCAGCATTTT. The chain uses TRBV6-5 and TRBJ1-5; possible D gene TRBD1, 5 bases. There are 12 residues in the CDR3. Trimming pared 5 bases from V and 13 bases from J, leaving 15 bases between. Per the germline V gene, CDR1 is MNHEY and CDR2 is SVGAGI.

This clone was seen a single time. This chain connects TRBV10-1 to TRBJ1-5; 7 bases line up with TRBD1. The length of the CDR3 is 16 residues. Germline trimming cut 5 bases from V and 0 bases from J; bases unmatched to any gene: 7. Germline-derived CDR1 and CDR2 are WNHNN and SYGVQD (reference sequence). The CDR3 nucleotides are TGCGCCAGCAGTCCACAGGGGCGAAATAGCAATCAGCCCCAGCATTTT. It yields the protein CASSPQGRNSNQPQHF.

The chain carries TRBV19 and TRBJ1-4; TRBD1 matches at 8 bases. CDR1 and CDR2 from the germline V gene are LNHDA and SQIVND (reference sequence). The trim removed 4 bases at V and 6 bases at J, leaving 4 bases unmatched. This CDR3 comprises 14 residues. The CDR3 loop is CASSKVTGDEKLFF. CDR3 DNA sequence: TGTGCCAGTAGTAAGGTGACAGGGGATGAAAAACTGTTTTTT.

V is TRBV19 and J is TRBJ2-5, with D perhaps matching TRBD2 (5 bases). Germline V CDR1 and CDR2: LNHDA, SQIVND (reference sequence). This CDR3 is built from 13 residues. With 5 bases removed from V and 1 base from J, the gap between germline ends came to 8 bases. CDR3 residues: CASSLGVQETQYF. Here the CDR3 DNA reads TGTGCCAGTAGTCTGGGAGTCCAAGAGACCCAGTACTTC. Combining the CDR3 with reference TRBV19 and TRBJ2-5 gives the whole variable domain DGGITQSPKYLFRKEGQNVTLSCEQNLNHDAMYWYRQDPGQGLRLIYYSQIVNDFQKGDIAEGYSVSREKKESFPLTVTSAQKNPTAFYLCASSLGVQETQYFGPGTRLLVL.

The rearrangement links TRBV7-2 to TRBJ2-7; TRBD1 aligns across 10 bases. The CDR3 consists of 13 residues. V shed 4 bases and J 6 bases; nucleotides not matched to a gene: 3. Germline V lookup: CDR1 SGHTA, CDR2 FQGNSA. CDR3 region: CASSWTGGGEQYF. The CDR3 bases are TGTGCCAGCAGCTGGACAGGGGGGGGCGAGCAGTACTTC.

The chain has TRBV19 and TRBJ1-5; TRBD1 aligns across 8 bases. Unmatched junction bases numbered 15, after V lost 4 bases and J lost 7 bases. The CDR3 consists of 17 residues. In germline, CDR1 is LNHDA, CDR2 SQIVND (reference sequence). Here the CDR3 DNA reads TGTGCCAGTAGTAAAACTACCGGGACAGGTCATGGACAGCCCCAGCATTTT. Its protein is CASSKTTGTGHGQPQHF.

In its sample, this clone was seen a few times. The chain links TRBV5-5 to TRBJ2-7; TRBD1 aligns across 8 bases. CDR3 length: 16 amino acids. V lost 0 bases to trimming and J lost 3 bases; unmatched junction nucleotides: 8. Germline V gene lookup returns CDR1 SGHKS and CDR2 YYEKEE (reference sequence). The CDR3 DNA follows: TGTGCCAGCAGCTTGGGTGGACAGGGAATAAGCTACGAGCAGTACTTC. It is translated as CASSLGGQGISYEQYF.

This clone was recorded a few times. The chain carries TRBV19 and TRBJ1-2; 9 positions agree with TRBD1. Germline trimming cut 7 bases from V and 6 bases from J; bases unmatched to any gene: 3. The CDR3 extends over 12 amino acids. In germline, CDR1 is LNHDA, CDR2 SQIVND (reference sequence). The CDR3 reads CASIGTGNGYTF. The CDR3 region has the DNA TGTGCCAGTATTGGGACAGGGAATGGCTACACCTTC.

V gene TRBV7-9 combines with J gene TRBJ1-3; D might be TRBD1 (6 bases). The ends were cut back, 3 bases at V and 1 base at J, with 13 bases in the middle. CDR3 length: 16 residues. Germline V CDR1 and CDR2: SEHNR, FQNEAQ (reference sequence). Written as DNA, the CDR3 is TGTGCCAGCAGCTTTCCACAGGGAATTTCTGGAAACACCATATATTTT. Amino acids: CASSFPQGISGNTIYF.

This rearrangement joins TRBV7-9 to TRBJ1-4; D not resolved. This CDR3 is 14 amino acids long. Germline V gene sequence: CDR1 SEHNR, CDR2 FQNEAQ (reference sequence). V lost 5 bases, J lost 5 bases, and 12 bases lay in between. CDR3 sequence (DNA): TGTGCCAGCAGCGTATTACCGGGGAATGAAAAACTGTTTTTT. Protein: CASSVLPGNEKLFF.

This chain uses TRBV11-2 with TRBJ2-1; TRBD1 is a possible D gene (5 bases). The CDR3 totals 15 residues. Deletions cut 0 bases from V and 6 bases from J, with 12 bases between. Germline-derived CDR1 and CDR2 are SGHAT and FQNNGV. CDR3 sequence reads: CASSLDVNRPNEQFF. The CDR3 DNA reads TGTGCCAGCAGCTTAGATGTGAACAGGCCCAATGAGCAGTTCTTC.

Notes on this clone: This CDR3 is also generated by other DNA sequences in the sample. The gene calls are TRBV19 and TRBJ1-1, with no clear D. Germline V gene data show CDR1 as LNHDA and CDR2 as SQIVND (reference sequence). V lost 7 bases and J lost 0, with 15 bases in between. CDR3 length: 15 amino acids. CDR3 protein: CASTSGRPMNTEAFF. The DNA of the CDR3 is TGTGCCAGTACCTCCGGCAGGCCTATGAACACTGAAGCTTTCTTT.

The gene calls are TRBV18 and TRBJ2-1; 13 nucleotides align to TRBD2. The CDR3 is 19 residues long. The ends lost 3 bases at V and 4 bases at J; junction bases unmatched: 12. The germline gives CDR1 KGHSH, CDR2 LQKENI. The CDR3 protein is CASSPRTSGGPDLYNEQFF. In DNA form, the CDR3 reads TGTGCCAGCTCACCCCGGACTAGCGGGGGCCCAGACCTTTACAATGAGCAGTTCTTC.